A single sample is the source of the 7 T cell receptor beta chains below, sequenced in a study of tumor-infiltrating lymphocytes in primary liver carcinoma. Production of TCR beta cDNA used roughly 480 ng total RNA together with a constant-region primer. Sequencing libraries for TCR beta derived from three nested multiplex PCR rounds that used slightly modified ARM-PCR. Use of TRBV1-TRBV30 forward primers with a C-beta reverse primer characterized the first two PCR rounds, which lasted around 11 cycles each. Each CDR3 protein gets one entry after TCRdb re-called the multiplex PCR reads with MiXCR. The data show about 200,000 distinct CDR3 sequences, around three fifths seen once. In addition to blood RNA drawn from unsorted whole blood, germline DNA was extracted. Sequenced material: peripheral blood. All receptors derive from a woman aged 60-75 years with primary liver carcinoma and hepatitis B virus infection.

V gene TRBV28 combines with J gene TRBJ1-2, with D perhaps TRBD1 (5 bases). Germline lookup yields CDR1 MDHEN and CDR2 SYDVKM. The CDR3 has 15 residues. V was pared by 2 bases and J by 8 bases, with 18 bases between. CDR3: CASSLRGSAREGYTF. CDR3 DNA: TGTGCCAGCAGTTTAAGGGGCTCCGCCCGGGAAGGCTACACCTTC.

Note on this clonotype: One end of the junction varies from germline; a read error may be responsible. This chain uses TRBV14 with TRBJ1-1; a possible D gene is TRBD1 (5 bases). Germline CDR1 SGHDN, CDR2 FVKESK. This CDR3 has 15 amino acids. The CDR3 DNA reads as TGTGCCAGTAGCCAAATTGAGGGGACGAACACTGGAGCTTTCTTT. This sequence encodes CASSQIEGTNTGAFF.

This clonotype was recorded only once. A read error may account for a junction end that differs from germline. V usage is TRBV4-1 and J usage is TRBJ2-5; 9 bases map to TRBD1. This CDR3 spans 16 amino acids. CDR1 and CDR2 from the germline V gene are MGHRA and YSYEKL. The CDR3 protein is CASSQPGTGILETQYF. CDR3 nucleotides: TGCGCCAGTAGCCAACCCGGGACAGGGATACTAGAGACCCAGTACTTC.

The table lists this clonotype with a count of one. This rearrangement joins TRBV10-2 to TRBJ2-3, with 9 bases that match TRBD2. Germline-derived CDR1 and CDR2 are WSHSY and SAAADI. The CDR3 extends over 17 amino acids. V shed 1 base and J 0 bases; nucleotides not matched to a gene: 5. The CDR3 sequence is CASSELQGLASTDTQYF. CDR3 coding DNA: TGCGCCAGCAGTGAGTTACAGGGACTAGCTAGCACAGATACGCAGTATTTT.

The chain links TRBV20-1 to TRBJ1-1; no clear D. The CDR3 totals 14 residues. V lost 2 bases to trimming and J lost 1 base, with 11 bases between them. CDR1 and CDR2 from the germline V gene are DFQATT and SNEGSKA (reference sequence). The CDR3 is CSARPNRPNTEAFF. CDR3 DNA sequence: TGCAGTGCTAGACCGAACAGACCGAACACTGAAGCTTTCTTT.

As for this clonotype: The junction departs from the called germline gene at one end, perhaps through a read error. This chain uses TRBV29-1 with TRBJ2-5; 10 bases match TRBD2. The germline V gene has CDR1 SQVTM and CDR2 ANQGSEA. The CDR3 is made up of 14 amino acids. For the CDR3, the DNA is TGCAGCCTTGATCATCCTAGCGGGAGTGAGACCCAGTACTTC. Its protein is CSLDHPSGSETQYF. The whole variable domain, filled in from reference TRBV29-1 and TRBJ2-5, reads SAVISQKPSRDICQRGTSLTIQCQVDSQVTMMFWYRQQPGQSLTLIATANQGSEATYESGFVIDKFPISRPNLTFSTLTVSNMSPEDSSIYLCSLDHPSGSETQYFGPGTRLLVL.

On this clonotype itself: Mismatch with germline at one junction end may stem from a read error. V and J are TRBV6-6 and TRBJ2-5; D ambiguous. Germline V gene data show CDR1 as MNHNY and CDR2 as SVGAGI (reference sequence). The CDR3 extends over 15 amino acids. The DNA of the CDR3 is TGTGCCAGCTGTTACTACGGTGGTCAGCAAGAGACCCAGTACTTC. This sequence encodes CASCYYGGQQETQYF.